The 12 T cell receptor beta chains listed next were all sequenced from one sample in a study of T cells in Graves' hyperthyroidism and ophthalmopathy (dated by TCRdb to about 2019). The library was built by means of multiplex PCR. TCRdb records Illumina HiSeq 2000 as the sequencer. The TCR beta CDR3 regions were amplified from the RNA transcripts. The first round of RT-PCR for the TCR CDR3 was performed with the HTBI primer set and the Qiagen OneStep RT-PCR kit. The raw public data were reprocessed by TCRdb itself: fastp quality trimming at Q25, MiXCR clonotype calling, in-frame beta chains only. Rows merge per CDR3 protein into single entries with the most common DNA and genes. The sample table holds a few hundred thousand distinct CDR3 sequences, of which about 15% were seen once. The biggest ten clones account for about 7% of the sample. Sequenced input: blood. These receptors came from a woman aged 25 to 39 with Graves' hyperthyroidism.

This clonotype has a count of ten or more. The CDR3 protein is CASSHGDRSDSNQPQHF. As DNA, the CDR3 is TGCGCCAGCAGCCACGGGGACAGGTCCGATAGCAATCAGCCCCAGCATTTT. The chain employs TRBV4-1 and TRBJ1-5; 8 bases agree with TRBD1. The V gene end was trimmed by 3 bases and the J gene end by 0 bases; junction bases not matched to a gene: 7. Per the germline V gene, CDR1 is MGHRA and CDR2 is YSYEKL. There are 17 residues in the CDR3.

This clonotype was seen ten or more times. As DNA, the CDR3 is TGTGCCAGCTCAGTAGCGGGAGCCTCGGAGACCCAGTACTTC. It yields the protein CASSVAGASETQYF. This chain links TRBV6-1 with TRBJ2-5; 9 positions agree with TRBD2. CDR3 length: 14 residues. The J segment lost 5 bases and the V segment lost 8 bases, leaving 9 bases of the junction unmatched. Germline-derived CDR1 and CDR2 are MNHNS and SASEGT.

The chain links TRBV3-2 to TRBJ2-5; TRBD1, the table's D call, was not compared with the DNA. TRBV3-2 is labeled a pseudogene. This CDR3 is built from 18 residues. The CDR3 bases are TGTGCCAGCAGCCAAGAACAGGGGGGACCGCCCTACCAAGAGACCCAGTACTTC. Translated: CASSQEQGGPPYQETQYF.

At least ten counts were recorded for this clonotype. This rearrangement joins TRBV30 to TRBJ2-3; D gene uncertain. This CDR3 comprises 13 residues. With 5 bases removed from V and 2 bases from J, the gap between germline ends came to 11 bases. Germline V gene data show CDR1 as GTSNPN and CDR2 as SVGIG (reference sequence). This CDR3 is CAWGRHDTDTQYF. In DNA form, the CDR3 reads TGTGCCTGGGGAAGACACGACACAGATACGCAGTATTTT.

This clonotype was observed many times. The chain employs TRBV30 and TRBJ1-2; 7 nucleotides match TRBD1. V shed 8 bases, J shed 3 bases, and the junction held 9 bases outside the gene matches. This CDR3 contains 13 residues. Looked up from germline, CDR1 is GTSNPN and CDR2 is SVGIG (reference sequence). The CDR3 sequence: CAGARTGDYGYTF. Written as DNA, the CDR3 is TGTGCCGGGGCGCGGACAGGCGACTATGGCTACACCTTC.

In its sample, this clonotype was seen many times. This chain connects TRBV20-1 to TRBJ2-1; D ambiguous. This CDR3 is 15 amino acids long. Germline V gives CDR1 DFQATT, CDR2 SNEGSKA (reference sequence). With 0 bases removed from V and 5 bases from J, the gap between germline ends came to 14 bases. The CDR3 sequence is CSARDGSGINNEQFF. CDR3 coding DNA: TGCAGTGCTAGAGATGGTTCGGGCATTAACAATGAGCAGTTCTTC.

This chain links TRBV9 with TRBJ2-1, with TRBD2 matching over 14 bases. The germline V gene encodes CDR1 SGDLS and CDR2 YYNGEE. J lost 8 bases, V lost 3 bases, and 7 bases had no gene match. The CDR3 runs to 16 residues. The CDR3 coding sequence is TGTGCCAGCAGCGCGGGGACTAGCGGGAGTCTCTATGAGCAGTTCTTC. It is translated as CASSAGTSGSLYEQFF.

This clonotype appeared many times. The chain recombines TRBV3-1 with TRBJ1-6, with D unresolved. The germline V and J ends were trimmed by 2 bases and 5 bases, with 7 bases remaining between them. This CDR3 has 14 amino acids. The germline CDR1 and CDR2 sequences are LGHDT and YNNKEL (reference sequence). In nucleotides, the CDR3 is TGTGCCAGCAGCCAACGTGGGAATAATTCACCCCTCCACTTT. The encoded protein is CASSQRGNNSPLHF. Full variable domain (outside the CDR3, taken from reference TRBV3-1 and TRBJ1-6): DTAVSQTPKYLVTQMGNDKSIKCEQNLGHDTMYWYKQDSKKFLKIMFSYNNKELIINETVPNRFSPKSPDKAHLNLHINSLELGDSAVYFCASSQRGNNSPLHFGNGTRLTVT.

This chain joins TRBV7-3 and TRBJ1-5; D remains ambiguous. Trimming took off 2 bases at V and 2 bases at J, with 10 bases between the two ends. This CDR3 has 15 residues. Germline CDR1 SGHTA, CDR2 FQGTGA. The CDR3 nucleotides are TGTGCCAGCAGCTTAGGGATTGACGGCAATCAGCCCCAGCATTTT. Its protein is CASSLGIDGNQPQHF.

This clonotype was observed a few times. The rearrangement joins TRBV6-2 or TRBV6-3 to TRBJ1-5; TRBD1 matches at 7 bases. The CDR3 runs to 15 residues. Losses at the gene ends were 2 bases for V and 1 base for J; bases not matched to a gene: 2. Germline CDR1 reads MNHEY; CDR2 reads SVGEGT. The CDR3 loop is CASSYVTGSNQPQHF. DNA of the CDR3: TGTGCCAGCAGTTACGTGACAGGGAGCAATCAGCCCCAGCATTTT.

This clonotype has just a few counts. The rearrangement links TRBV7-9 to TRBJ1-6, with 7 bases matching TRBD1. CDR1 is SEHNR and CDR2 is FQNEAQ in the germline V gene (reference sequence). Trimming took 3 bases from V and 5 from J; bases not matched to a gene: 1. This CDR3 has 14 residues. The CDR3 DNA follows: TGTGCCAGCAGCTTTGGGACAGATAATTCACCCCTCCACTTT. It is translated as CASSFGTDNSPLHF.

Details on this clonotype: Mismatch with germline at one junction end may stem from a read error. The V call is TRBV4-1, the J call TRBJ2-3; D is ambiguous. CDR3 length: 13 residues. The germline V gene has CDR1 MGHRA and CDR2 YSYEKL. CDR3 nucleotide sequence: TGCGTCAGCAGCCAAGATCCGGCAGATACGCAGTATTTT. Amino acid sequence: CVSSQDPADTQYF.